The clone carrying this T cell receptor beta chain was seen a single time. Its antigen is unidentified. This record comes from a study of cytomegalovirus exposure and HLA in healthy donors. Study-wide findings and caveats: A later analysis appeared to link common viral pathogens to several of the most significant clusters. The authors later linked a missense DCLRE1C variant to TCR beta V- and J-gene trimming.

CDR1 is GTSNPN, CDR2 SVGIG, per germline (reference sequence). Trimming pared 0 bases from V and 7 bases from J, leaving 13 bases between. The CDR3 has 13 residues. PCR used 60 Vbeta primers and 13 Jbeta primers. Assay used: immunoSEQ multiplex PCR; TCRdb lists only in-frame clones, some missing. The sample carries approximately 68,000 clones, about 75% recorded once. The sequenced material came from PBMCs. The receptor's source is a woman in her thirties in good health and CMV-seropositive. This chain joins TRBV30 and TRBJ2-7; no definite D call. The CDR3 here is CAWSVLSPREQYF. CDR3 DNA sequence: TGTGCCTGGAGTGTTTTGTCTCCGAGGGAGCAGTACTTC.